The rows below give T cell receptor beta chains drawn from one sample of a study of identical twins. TCRdb ran MiXCR on the 5' RACE reads and lists one entry per CDR3 protein. The sample lists some 500,000 distinct CDR3 sequences, more than 13% occurring once. The same data also went into a second study, on yellow fever vaccine responses in identical twins.

Specimen: CD4+ T cells sorted from blood. These receptors were collected from a woman between 18 and 29 years old in good health. CDR3s include the opening cysteine and the closing phenylalanine or tryptophan. The D gene is left open where the match is weak. Some rows have no size entry. The others give once, few or many, or a class for an expanded clone.

j_call clone_size d_call v_call cdr3_aa cdr3_nt
TRBJ1-1 few NA TRBV28 CASRNRPPTRDTEAFF TGTGCCAGCAGAAACAGGCCCCCAACCCGGGACACTGAAGCTTTCTTT
TRBJ2-2 NA TRBD2 TRBV6-2/TRBV6-3 CASSYGGRTNTGELFF TGTGCCAGCAGTTATGGCGGGAGGACCAACACCGGGGAGCTGTTTTTT
TRBJ1-1 few NA TRBV24-1 CAPAGYTEAFF TGTGCCCCGGCGGGGTACACTGAAGCTTTCTTT
TRBJ2-7 NA NA TRBV20-1 CSASPPGYEQYF TGCAGTGCTAGTCCCCCTGGCTACGAGCAGTACTTC
TRBJ2-7 many NA TRBV6-5 CASSYLRGGANNEQYF TGTGCCAGCAGTTACCTGAGGGGGGGCGCAAATAACGAGCAGTACTTC
TRBJ2-7 few TRBD1 TRBV5-1 CASSQGQGFLWNF TGCGCCAGCAGCCAGGGACAGGGGTTTTTATGGAACTTC
TRBJ2-2 few NA TRBV2 CASSAGTRTGELFF TGTGCCAGCAGTGCAGGGACGAGGACCGGGGAGCTGTTTTTT
TRBJ1-6 many TRBD1 TRBV12-3/TRBV12-4 CASSLSAGTGNSPLHF TGTGCCAGCAGTTTATCGGCCGGGACAGGGAATTCACCCCTCCACTTT
TRBJ2-1 many NA TRBV7-9 CASSFGGGPFDEQFF TGTGCCAGCAGCTTTGGAGGGGGACCCTTCGATGAGCAGTTCTTC
TRBJ2-5 few TRBD1 TRBV11-2 CASSLGRYRGETQYF TGTGCCAGCAGCTTAGGGCGGTACAGGGGAGAGACCCAGTACTTC
TRBJ1-2 few NA TRBV7-9 CASSRPGGYGYTF TGTGCCAGCAGCAGACCTGGTGGCTATGGCTACACCTTC
TRBJ2-5 few NA TRBV20-1 CSAPWGSQETQYF TGCAGTGCCCCATGGGGGAGCCAAGAGACCCAGTACTTC
TRBJ2-2 few NA TRBV7-2 CASSAMLPGELFF TGTGCCAGCAGCGCCATGCTGCCCGGGGAGCTGTTTTTT
TRBJ1-5 few NA TRBV6-1 CASKVGSNQPQHF TGTGCCAGCAAAGTCGGGTCAAATCAGCCCCAGCATTTT
TRBJ2-1 NA TRBD2 TRBV19 CASRNPQAGAANEQFF TGTGCCAGTAGGAACCCTCAAGCGGGAGCAGCGAATGAGCAGTTCTTC
TRBJ2-5 many NA TRBV20-1 CSARAGAVRETQYF TGCAGTGCTAGAGCCGGGGCCGTTCGCGAGACCCAGTACTTC
TRBJ1-2 few TRBD1 TRBV7-6 CASSVGQGGGYGYTF TGTGCCAGCAGCGTAGGACAGGGGGGCGGCTATGGCTACACCTTC
TRBJ2-7 NA TRBD1 TRBV27 CASSLMGQGEEQYF TGTGCCAGCAGTTTAATGGGACAGGGAGAAGAGCAGTACTTC
TRBJ2-1 few NA TRBV29-1 CSLSNNEQFF TGCAGCCTATCAAACAATGAGCAGTTCTTC
TRBJ2-4 few NA TRBV20-1 CSASLLAKNIQYF TGCAGTGCTAGTTTGCTAGCCAAAAACATTCAGTACTTC
TRBJ1-4 NA TRBD1 TRBV9 CASSFRTGGNEKLFF TGTGCCAGCAGCTTCCGGACAGGGGGGAATGAAAAACTGTTTTTT
TRBJ2-2 NA NA TRBV6-5 CASSFLLREPGELFF TGTGCCAGCAGTTTCCTTCTTCGGGAACCCGGGGAGCTGTTTTTT
TRBJ1-2 few NA TRBV11-2 CASSLVRGKDGYTF TGTGCCAGCAGCTTGGTCAGGGGCAAGGATGGCTACACCTTC
TRBJ2-7 NA NA TRBV19 CASSRGPGQTYEQYF TGTGCCAGTAGTCGTGGCCCTGGGCAGACCTACGAGCAGTACTTC
TRBJ2-4 few NA TRBV6-5 CASSSAEARLRNIQYF TGTGCCAGCAGTTCCGCTGAAGCCCGGTTGAGAAACATTCAGTACTTC
TRBJ2-7 NA TRBD2 TRBV20-1 CSAVDPGLVYEQYF TGCAGTGCAGTAGACCCGGGACTAGTGTACGAGCAGTACTTC
TRBJ2-7 NA NA TRBV5-6 CASSKDGPYEQYF TGTGCCAGCAGCAAGGACGGTCCCTACGAGCAGTACTTC
TRBJ2-1 few NA TRBV19 CASSSTRTNYNEQFF TGTGCCAGTAGTTCGACTAGGACTAATTACAATGAGCAGTTCTTC
TRBJ2-1 NA TRBD2 TRBV5-1 CASSFLTSGISSYNEQFF TGCGCCAGCAGCTTTTTAACTAGCGGGATAAGCTCCTACAATGAGCAGTTCTTC
TRBJ2-3 few NA TRBV24-1 CATSDSQGSTDTQYF TGTGCCACCAGTGATTCCCAGGGAAGCACAGATACGCAGTATTTT
TRBJ2-2 many NA TRBV14 CASSQDLNTGELFF TGTGCCAGCAGCCAAGATCTCAACACCGGGGAGCTGTTTTTT
TRBJ2-1 many NA TRBV20-1 CSARERWETYNEQFF TGCAGTGCTAGAGAGAGGTGGGAAACCTACAATGAGCAGTTCTTC
TRBJ2-3 few TRBD2 TRBV5-1 CASSPQSAGMSTDTQYF TGCGCCAGCAGCCCTCAGTCAGCGGGGATGAGCACAGATACGCAGTATTTT
TRBJ2-7 NA NA TRBV5-1 CASSLVVSGSSYEQYF TGCGCCAGCAGCTTGGTAGTTAGCGGAAGCTCCTACGAGCAGTACTTC
TRBJ2-2 NA TRBD1 TRBV2 CASRRTGDTGELFF TGTGCCAGCAGGAGGACAGGAGACACCGGGGAGCTGTTTTTT
TRBJ2-7 NA NA TRBV3-1 CASSQGNHANF TGTGCCAGCAGCCAAGGGAACCATGCGAACTTC
TRBJ2-5 many NA TRBV4-3 CASSQETGLPGETQYF TGCGCCAGCAGCCAAGAGACGGGACTCCCAGGAGAGACCCAGTACTTC
TRBJ2-1 NA NA TRBV4-2 CASSPMGGGSSYNEQFF TGTGCCAGCAGCCCCATGGGGGGAGGTAGCTCCTACAATGAGCAGTTCTTC
TRBJ2-5 NA NA TRBV7-7 CASSSSQDRQETQYF TGTGCTAGCAGCTCGTCCCAGGACAGACAAGAGACCCAGTACTTC
TRBJ2-1 NA NA TRBV25-1 CATETTRGSNEQFF TGTGCCACCGAAACGACCCGAGGATCCAATGAGCAGTTCTTC
TRBJ1-6 few TRBD1 TRBV5-1 CASSLVEGQGSPLHF TGCGCCAGCAGCTTGGTGGAAGGACAGGGTTCACCCCTCCACTTT
TRBJ2-7 NA NA TRBV6-1 CASREGLGTYEQYF TGTGCCAGCAGAGAGGGTTTGGGGACCTACGAGCAGTACTTC
TRBJ1-2 many NA TRBV12-3/TRBV12-4 CASSAGRVTYGYTF TGTGCCAGCAGTGCTGGACGGGTCACCTATGGCTACACCTTC
TRBJ1-1 few NA TRBV27 CASRRATEAFF TGTGCCAGCAGGCGGGCCACTGAAGCTTTCTTT
TRBJ2-3 few NA TRBV15 CATSRLGGTDTQYF TGTGCCACCAGCAGATTAGGCGGCACAGATACGCAGTATTTT
TRBJ2-2 NA NA TRBV19 CASSIELNTGELFF TGTGCCAGTAGTATAGAATTAAACACCGGGGAGCTGTTTTTT